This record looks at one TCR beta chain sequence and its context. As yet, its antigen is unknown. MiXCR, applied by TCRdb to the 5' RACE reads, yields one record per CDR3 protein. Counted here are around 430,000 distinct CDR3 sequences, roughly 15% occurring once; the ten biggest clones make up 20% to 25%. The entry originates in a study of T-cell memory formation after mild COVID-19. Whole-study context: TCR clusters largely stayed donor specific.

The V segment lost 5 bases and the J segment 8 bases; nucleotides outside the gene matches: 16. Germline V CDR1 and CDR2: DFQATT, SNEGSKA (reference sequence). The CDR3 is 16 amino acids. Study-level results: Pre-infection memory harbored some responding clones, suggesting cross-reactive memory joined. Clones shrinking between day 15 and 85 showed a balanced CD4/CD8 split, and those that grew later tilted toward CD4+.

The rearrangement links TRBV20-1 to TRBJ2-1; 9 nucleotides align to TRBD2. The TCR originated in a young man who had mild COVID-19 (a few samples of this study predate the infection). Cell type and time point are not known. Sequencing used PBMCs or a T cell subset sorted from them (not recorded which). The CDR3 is CSAVPTSLAGIDEQFF. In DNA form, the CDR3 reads TGCAGTGCTGTACCTACAAGCCTAGCGGGGATCGATGAGCAGTTCTTC.